This entry concerns a single T cell receptor beta chain. The data stem from a study of T cell changes during pregnancy in multiple sclerosis. Assay: immunoSEQ multiplex PCR; the TCRdb copy retains only in-frame clones and omits some. The data show fewer than 55,000 clones, more than 70% seen once. Deletions cut 3 bases from V and 5 bases from J, with 11 bases between. Germline CDR1 and CDR2: MDHEN and SYDVKM. This CDR3 is 15 amino acids long. The specimen was CD8+ T cells from peripheral blood mononuclear cells, collected after pregnancy. The TCR sequence derives from a female donor in good health, enrolled as a control in a pregnancy study. This chain connects TRBV28 to TRBJ1-6; the D gene is possibly TRBD1 (5 bases). The CDR3 reads CASSFPGGNNSPLHF. The CDR3, as DNA: TGTGCCAGCAGTTTTCCCGGGGGTAATAATTCACCCCTCCACTTT.